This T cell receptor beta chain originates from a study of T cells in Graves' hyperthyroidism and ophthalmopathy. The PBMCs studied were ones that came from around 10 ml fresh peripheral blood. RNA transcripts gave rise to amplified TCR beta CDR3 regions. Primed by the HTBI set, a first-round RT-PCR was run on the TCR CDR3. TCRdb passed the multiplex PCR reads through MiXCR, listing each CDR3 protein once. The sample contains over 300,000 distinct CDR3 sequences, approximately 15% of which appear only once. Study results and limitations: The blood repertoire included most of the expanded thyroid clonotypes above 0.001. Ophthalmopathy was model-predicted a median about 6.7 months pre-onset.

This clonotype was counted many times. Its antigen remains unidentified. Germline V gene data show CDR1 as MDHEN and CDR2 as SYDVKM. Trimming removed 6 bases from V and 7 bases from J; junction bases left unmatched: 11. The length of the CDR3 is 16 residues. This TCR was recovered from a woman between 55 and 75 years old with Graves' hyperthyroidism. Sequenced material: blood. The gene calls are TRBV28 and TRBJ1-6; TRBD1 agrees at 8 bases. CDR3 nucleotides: TGTGCCAGCAGCTTTTCCTCCGGGACAGGCAATTCACCCCTCCACTTT. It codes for CASSFSSGTGNSPLHF. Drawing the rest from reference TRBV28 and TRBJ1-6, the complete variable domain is DVKVTQSSRYLVKRTGEKVFLECVQDMDHENMFWYRQDPGLGLRLIYFSYDVKMKEKGDIPEGYSVSREKKERFSLILESASTNQTSMYLCASSFSSGTGNSPLHFGNGTRLTVT.